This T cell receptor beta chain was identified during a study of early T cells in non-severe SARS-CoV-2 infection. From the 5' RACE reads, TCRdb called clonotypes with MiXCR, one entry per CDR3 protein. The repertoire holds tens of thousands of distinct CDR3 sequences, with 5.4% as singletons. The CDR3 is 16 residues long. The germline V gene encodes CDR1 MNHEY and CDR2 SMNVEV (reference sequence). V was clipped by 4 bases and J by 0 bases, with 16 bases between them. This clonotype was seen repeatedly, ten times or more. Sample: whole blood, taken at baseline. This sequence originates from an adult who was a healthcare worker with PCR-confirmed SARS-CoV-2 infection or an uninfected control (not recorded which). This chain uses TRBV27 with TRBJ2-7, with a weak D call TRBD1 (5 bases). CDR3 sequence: CASSSPGAPDSYEQYF. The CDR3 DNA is TGTGCCAGCAGTTCCCCTGGGGCCCCAGACTCCTACGAGCAGTACTTC.